Below, 27 T cell receptor beta chains from the same sample are listed, as sequenced in a study of cytomegalovirus exposure and HLA in healthy donors. PCR involved 60 Vbeta and 13 Jbeta primers. Assay: immunoSEQ multiplex PCR; the TCRdb copy retains only in-frame clones and omits some. This table holds fewer than 40,000 clones, about nine tenths found once. The material sequenced was PBMCs. The receptors were sampled from a woman in her thirties or forties in good health and CMV-seropositive.

This clone was detected only a few times. The V call is TRBV18, the J call TRBJ2-7; D not resolved. Germline CDR1 is KGHSH and CDR2 is LQKENI. V shed 3 bases and J shed 5 bases, with 14 bases lying between them. CDR3 size: 14 residues. The CDR3 loop is CASSPQTIPNEQYF. The CDR3 DNA sequence: TGTGCCAGCTCACCCCAGACAATCCCCAACGAGCAGTACTTC.

The rearrangement links TRBV6-1 to TRBJ1-6, with D uncertain. Trimming stripped 0 bases from V and 14 bases from J, with 11 bases between. There are 13 residues in the CDR3. The germline gives CDR1 MNHNS, CDR2 SASEGT. CDR3 nucleotide sequence: TGTGCCAGCAGTGAAGCGTTACGAGAAACCCTCCACTTT. This gives the protein CASSEALRETLHF.

This clone showed up just once. The CDR3 DNA sequence: TGTGCCAGCAGTGGGGCAGGGATAGTGATTCAGCCCCAGCATTTT. It codes for CASSGAGIVIQPQHF. J is TRBJ1-5 and V is TRBV2; D is possibly TRBD1 (5 bases). The germline V gene encodes CDR1 SNHLY and CDR2 FYNNEI. CDR3 length: 15 amino acids. Trimming took off 4 bases at V and 6 bases at J, with 16 bases between the two ends.

The gene calls are TRBV6-6 and TRBJ1-4, with a tentative D call TRBD1 (5 bases). From germline, CDR1 is MNHNY and CDR2 SVGAGI (reference sequence). Deletions cut 6 bases from V and 4 bases from J, with 18 bases between. The CDR3 runs to 16 residues. In DNA, the CDR3 is TGTGCCAGCAGGGGGCCCAGGGCCGAAGGTAATGAAAAACTGTTTTTT. This gives the protein CASRGPRAEGNEKLFF.

CDR3 in amino acids: CASSYNHRGHTDTQYF. Written as DNA, the CDR3 is TGTGCCAGCAGTTACAATCACAGGGGCCACACAGATACGCAGTATTTT. The chain has TRBV6-6 and TRBJ2-3; 7 positions agree with TRBD1. The CDR3 has 16 amino acids. The V segment lost 2 bases and the J segment 2 bases; nucleotides outside the gene matches: 7. Germline V gene sequence: CDR1 MNHNY, CDR2 SVGAGI (reference sequence).

This clone has just one count. The CDR3: CASSEGLAGQETQYF. CDR3 sequence (DNA): TGTGCCAGCAGTGAGGGACTAGCGGGGCAAGAGACCCAGTACTTC. This chain links TRBV2 with TRBJ2-5; the match to TRBD2 covers 13 bases. The CDR3 has 15 amino acids. From germline, CDR1 is SNHLY and CDR2 FYNNEI. V shed 3 bases and J 2 bases; nucleotides not matched to a gene: 0.

The chain employs TRBV5-1 and TRBJ2-4; weak D call: TRBD2 (6 bases). Trimming stripped 0 bases from V and 7 bases from J, with 14 bases between. CDR1 and CDR2 (germline): SGHRS, YFSETQ. The CDR3 is 15 residues long. The chain's CDR3 is CASSLVQARGNIQYF. In DNA, the CDR3 is TGCGCCAGCAGCTTGGTACAGGCTCGGGGGAACATTCAGTACTTC.

This clone has a handful of counts. The chain employs TRBV6-5 and TRBJ1-1; the D is unclear. The CDR3 covers 13 residues. Per the germline V gene, CDR1 is MNHEY and CDR2 is SVGAGI. V was pared by 6 bases and J by 1 base, with 9 bases between. This CDR3 reads CASRARRNTEAFF. The CDR3 DNA sequence: TGTGCCAGCAGGGCTCGGAGGAACACTGAAGCTTTCTTT.

CDR3 sequence (DNA): TGCGCCAGCAGCACCGGACTGACCGGGAGCAATCAGCCCCAGCATTTT. Residues: CASSTGLTGSNQPQHF. This rearrangement joins TRBV5-1 to TRBJ1-5; D not certain. The V end lost 4 bases, the J end lost 1 base, and 15 bases lay between the germline ends. CDR3 length: 16 amino acids. Germline V gene data show CDR1 as SGHRS and CDR2 as YFSETQ.

The chain joins TRBV21-1 to TRBJ2-7; the table's D call TRBD1 went unverified against the DNA. TRBV21-1 is described as a pseudogene. The CDR3 length is 15 residues. The CDR3 loop is CASSTGAGSSYEQYF. DNA for the CDR3: TGTGCCAGCAGTACTGGGGCAGGTAGCTCCTACGAGCAGTACTTC.

The chain carries TRBV19 and TRBJ2-7; perhaps TRBD1 as D (6 bases). This CDR3 spans 14 amino acids. The germline V gene has CDR1 LNHDA and CDR2 SQIVND (reference sequence). With 4 bases removed from V and 3 bases from J, the gap between germline ends came to 13 bases. DNA for the CDR3: TGTGCCAGTAGTAACGGGGACAACTTCTACGAGCAGTACTTC. This codes for CASSNGDNFYEQYF.

This chain uses TRBV10-3 with TRBJ1-4; D gene ambiguous. This CDR3 has 16 amino acids. Germline V gene sequence: CDR1 ENHRY, CDR2 SYGVKD. Trimming took 6 bases from V and 4 from J, leaving 18 bases between them. The CDR3 DNA is TGTGCCATCAGCCGGGGAACCGGTGCCTTTAATGAAAAACTGTTTTTT. This encodes CAISRGTGAFNEKLFF.

The rearrangement links TRBV10-3 to TRBJ1-2; 8 bases map to TRBD1. The V segment lost 3 bases and the J segment 1 base; nucleotides outside the gene matches: 10. Germline loops: CDR1 ENHRY, CDR2 SYGVKD. This CDR3 is 17 amino acids long. The CDR3 DNA reads TGTGCCATCAGTGAAGGGGCAGGGGGCACCTATAACTATGGCTACACCTTC. Protein sequence: CAISEGAGGTYNYGYTF.

The chain recombines TRBV4-3 with TRBJ1-2; maybe TRBD1 (5 bases). Germline V CDR1 and CDR2: LGHNA, YSLEER. CDR3 length: 15 amino acids. V was cut by 0 bases and J by 8 bases, with 16 bases left in between. For the CDR3, the DNA is TGCGCCAGCAGCCAAGAGCGGGGGAAGTTCTTCGGCTACACCTTC. Its translation: CASSQERGKFFGYTF.

The V and J genes are TRBV5-1 and TRBJ2-7; a weak D match, TRBD1 (6 bases). The CDR3 has 14 amino acids. V lost 3 bases, J lost 3 bases, and 13 bases lay in between. CDR1 is SGHRS and CDR2 is YFSETQ in the germline V gene. The CDR3 here is CASSSTGQFYEQYF. CDR3 DNA: TGCGCCAGCAGCTCGACCGGACAGTTCTACGAGCAGTACTTC.

V usage is TRBV9 and J usage is TRBJ1-4; D unclear. The V end was cut by 4 bases, the J end by 8 bases, with 18 bases between. The CDR3 is 15 residues long. CDR1 is SGDLS, CDR2 YYNGEE, per germline. The chain's CDR3 is CASSLSTAPGEKLFF. For the CDR3, the DNA is TGTGCCAGCAGCCTCTCGACCGCCCCGGGGGAAAAACTGTTTTTT.

The chain joins TRBV5-5 to TRBJ1-4, with D uncertain. The V end lost 1 base, the J end lost 7 bases, and 14 bases lay between the germline ends. This CDR3 is 15 amino acids long. Germline CDR1 SGHKS, CDR2 YYEKEE (reference sequence). The CDR3 bases are TGTGCCAGCAGCTTGTTTTCGGCCGCAGGTGAAAAACTGTTTTTT. Amino acids: CASSLFSAAGEKLFF.

J is TRBJ2-1 and V is TRBV14; D might be TRBD1 (5 bases). The CDR3 extends over 14 amino acids. Germline V lookup: CDR1 SGHDN, CDR2 FVKESK. The V gene lost 4 bases and the J gene lost 3 bases, with 10 bases spanning the gap. DNA for the CDR3: TGTGCCAGCAGCCCCCGACAGCTCTACAATGAGCAGTTCTTC. Translation gives CASSPRQLYNEQFF.

The rearrangement joins TRBV7-9 to TRBJ1-2; maybe TRBD1 (6 bases). Between the trimmed V and J ends, which lost 1 base and 2 bases, there was a span of 8 bases. This CDR3 is 14 amino acids long. In germline, CDR1 is SEHNR, CDR2 FQNEAQ (reference sequence). This CDR3 reads CASSLEQGNYGYTF. The CDR3 bases are TGTGCCAGCAGCTTAGAACAGGGCAACTATGGCTACACCTTC. The whole variable domain, filled in from reference TRBV7-9 and TRBJ1-2, reads DTGVSQNPRHKITKRGQNVTFRCDPISEHNRLYWYRQTLGQGPEFLTYFQNEAQLEKSRLLSDRFSAERPKGSFSTLEIQRTEQGDSAMYLCASSLEQGNYGYTFGSGTRLTVV.

This clone was counted a few times. The chain combines TRBV6-6 with TRBJ2-2, with 9 bases that match TRBD1. The CDR3 contains 14 residues. V gave up 7 bases and J gave up 6 bases; unmatched junction bases: 6. Per the germline V gene, CDR1 is MNHNY and CDR2 is SVGAGI (reference sequence). CDR3 DNA sequence: TGTGCCAGCAAACGGACAGGGGTCTCCGGGGAGCTGTTTTTT. Its translation: CASKRTGVSGELFF.

This clone was recorded a few times. The V call is TRBV7-8, the J call TRBJ1-2; D ambiguous. Trimming took 4 bases from V and 0 from J, leaving 12 bases between them. Looked up from germline, CDR1 is SGHVS and CDR2 is FQNEAQ. The CDR3 loop spans 15 amino acids. The CDR3 nucleotides are TGTGCCAGCAGCTCTCGGACTGAAACTAACTATGGCTACACCTTC. This sequence encodes CASSSRTETNYGYTF.

The V gene is TRBV15, the J gene TRBJ1-5; 7 bases fit TRBD1. The CDR3 extends over 14 amino acids. Germline trimming cut 0 bases from V and 9 bases from J; bases unmatched to any gene: 5. CDR1 and CDR2 from the germline V gene are LNHNV and YYDKDF (reference sequence). CDR3 nucleotide sequence: TGTGCCACCAGCAGAGATAGAGGGGGCAGGCCCCAGCATTTT. Translating gives CATSRDRGGRPQHF.

The rearrangement uses TRBV5-1 and TRBJ2-2; 8 bases agree with TRBD2. Germline V gene data show CDR1 as SGHRS and CDR2 as YFSETQ. The CDR3 sequence is 16 residues long. The junction had 3 bases not matched to a gene; V was cut back by 1 base and J by 1 base. CDR3 amino acids: CASSLQLAGNTGELFF. CDR3 sequence (DNA): TGCGCCAGCAGCTTGCAGCTAGCGGGGAACACCGGGGAGCTGTTTTTT.

This chain links TRBV9 with TRBJ2-1; TRBD2 aligns across 10 bases. V trimming: 3 bases; J trimming: 2 bases; junction bases outside the gene matches: 5. Germline CDR1 SGDLS, CDR2 YYNGEE. This CDR3 comprises 16 residues. CDR3 loop: CASSALSGGTYNEQFF. In nucleotides, the CDR3 is TGTGCCAGCAGCGCCCTTAGCGGGGGGACCTACAATGAGCAGTTCTTC.

The gene calls are TRBV4-2 and TRBJ1-1, with a weak D call TRBD1 (5 bases). The CDR3 sequence is 14 residues long. Trimming stripped 1 base from V and 8 bases from J, with 14 bases between. CDR1 is LGHNA and CDR2 is YNFKEQ in the germline V gene. The chain's CDR3 is CASSQADRRWEAFF. The CDR3 nucleotides read TGTGCCAGCAGCCAAGCCGACAGAAGGTGGGAAGCTTTCTTT.

The rearrangement uses TRBV6-1 and TRBJ2-7, with a weak D call TRBD2 (7 bases). V was clipped by 7 bases and J by 5 bases, with 21 bases between them. The germline gives CDR1 MNHNS, CDR2 SASEGT. The CDR3 totals 15 residues. The CDR3 DNA reads TGTGCCAGCATCAAAGGGGGGGGCCTCGGACACGAGCAGTACTTC. Amino acid sequence: CASIKGGGLGHEQYF.

The genes are TRBV21-1 and TRBJ2-4; the table assigns TRBD1, which was not confirmed against the DNA. TRBV21-1 is an annotated pseudogene. This CDR3 has 16 amino acids. CDR3 sequence: CASSNQGDGAKNIQYF. The CDR3 DNA sequence: TGTGCCAGCAGCAACCAGGGGGACGGGGCCAAAAACATTCAGTACTTC.